The clone carrying this T cell receptor (beta chain) appeared a few times. Its antigen remains unidentified. The germline V and J ends were trimmed by 0 bases and 1 base, with 8 bases remaining between them. Per germline, CDR1 SGHRS and CDR2 YFSETQ. CDR3 size: 15 residues. The sample comes from a study of shared clonotypes between healthy human individuals. About the study: A donor's plate count was three for CD4 naive and three for CD4 memory; CD8 naive had two and CD8 memory one.

Per sorted-subset replicate PCR, input was roughly 200 ng DNA, representing around 29,000 T cell genomes. TCRdb's copy holds only in-frame clones and misses some; the assay was immunoSEQ multiplex PCR. This table has roughly 1,000,000 clones, 75% to 85% appearing once. Findings of the study overall: Naive CD4 clonotype sharing across several donors was about 5%. Among donors, sharing of clonotypes was expected to be affected by sequencing depth.

The receptor was isolated from a man aged 18 to 29 in good health. Some clones in this sample may be carry-over from other donors' samples. This sequence joins TRBV5-1 and TRBJ2-1, with TRBD2 as a possible D gene (5 bases). What was sequenced was memory CD4+ T cells from PBMCs. Subset of the sample: CD45RA-negative fraction. The CDR3, as DNA: TGCGCCAGCAGCTTGGAGCCGGGGTCCTACAATGAGCAGTTCTTC. Encoded protein: CASSLEPGSYNEQFF. Supplemented by reference TRBV5-1 and TRBJ2-1, the full variable domain reads KAGVTQTPRYLIKTRGQQVTLSCSPISGHRSVSWYQQTPGQGLQFLFEYFSETQRNKGNFPGRFSGRQFSNSRSEMNVSTLELGDSALYLCASSLEPGSYNEQFFGPGTRLTVL.